These 18 T cell receptor beta chains came from one sample sequenced in a study of blood T cells in healthy people across ages. Using a J-beta primer mix together with a sample-barcoded 5' primer, a second PCR was run for roughly 7 to 12 cycles. One entry per CDR3 protein, called by TCRdb with MiXCR from the 5' RACE reads. The sample gives about 1,500,000 distinct CDR3 sequences, 28% of which show up once; more than 6% is in the top ten. Sequences were obtained from blood. The receptor set was obtained from a woman in her thirties in good health.

Concerning this clonotype itself: At one boundary the junction diverges from the germline segment, which might be a read error. V is TRBV6-6 and J is TRBJ2-7, with D perhaps TRBD2 (5 bases). The CDR3 spans 11 residues. Per germline, CDR1 MNHNY and CDR2 SVGAGI (reference sequence). The CDR3 DNA follows: TGTGCCAGCAGGAGGGCCTACGTGCAGTACTTC. It yields the protein CASRRAYVQYF.

As to this clonotype: One junction end does not reproduce the germline sequence, and a read error may be involved. The chain employs TRBV12-3 or TRBV12-4 and TRBJ2-1, with 9 nucleotides matching TRBD2. The CDR3 is made up of 15 amino acids. The DNA for the CDR3 is TGTGCCGGCAGTGGTACTAGCGGGTCCTACAATGAGCAGTTCTTC. Translating gives CAGSGTSGSYNEQFF.

In this sample, this clonotype turned up a few times. The chain combines TRBV5-1 with TRBJ2-1, with D maybe TRBD2 (7 bases). Per the germline V gene, CDR1 is SGHRS and CDR2 is YFSETQ. The CDR3 spans 15 residues. V lost 0 bases and J lost 9, with 16 bases in between. The CDR3 loop is CASSLDVGGPGEQFF. The CDR3 region has the DNA TGCGCCAGCAGCTTGGATGTGGGGGGGCCGGGTGAGCAGTTCTTC.

This clonotype has more than one count but fewer than ten. A much bigger clone sits one base away, suggesting this may be a read error. CDR3 DNA sequence: TGTGCCAGCAGTTTAGGGGAACCAGATACGCAGTATTTT. The encoded protein is CASSLGEPDTQYF. This chain uses TRBV12-3 or TRBV12-4 with TRBJ2-3; D ambiguous. V shed 1 base and J shed 4 bases, with 6 bases lying between them. CDR3 length: 13 residues.

V and J are TRBV23-1 and TRBJ2-1, with D perhaps TRBD1 or TRBD2 (6 bases each). TRBV23-1 is given ORF status, its function remaining uncertain. This CDR3 has 13 amino acids. V lost 2 bases and J 15 bases, leaving 17 bases between the germline ends. Written as DNA, the CDR3 is TGCGCCAGCAGTCAACCCTCGGGGGACACACCGTTCTTC. Translating it yields CASSQPSGDTPFF.

The chain joins TRBV24-1 to TRBJ2-4; tentative D call: TRBD1 (6 bases). Germline CDR1 reads KGHDR; CDR2 reads SFDVKD. The CDR3 spans 12 residues. V lost 11 bases, J lost 8 bases, and 15 bases lay in between. The CDR3 DNA sequence: TGTGCCATGGGCAGGGGATGGGACATTCAGTACTTC. It translates to CAMGRGWDIQYF.

The chain links TRBV29-1 to TRBJ1-5, with D tentatively TRBD1 (6 bases). V lost 6 bases and J 6 bases, leaving 15 bases between the germline ends. Germline V gene sequence: CDR1 SQVTM, CDR2 ANQGSEA. This CDR3 spans 13 amino acids. DNA of the CDR3: TGCAGCGTCACAGGAGAGGGGGGTCAGCCCCAGCATTTT. Residues: CSVTGEGGQPQHF.

In this sample, this clonotype turned up once. This rearrangement joins TRBV7-2 to TRBJ2-1; perhaps D is TRBD1 or TRBD2 (5 bases each). The V end lost 1 base, the J end lost 6 bases, and 16 bases lay between the germline ends. CDR1 and CDR2 from the germline V gene are SGHTA and FQGNSA. This CDR3 spans 16 amino acids. CDR3 sequence (DNA): TGTGCCAGCAGCTTAGGGGCCACGCCGGGGCTCAATGAGCAGTTCTTC. It translates to CASSLGATPGLNEQFF.

The V call is TRBV3-1, the J call TRBJ2-7; possibly TRBD1 or TRBD2 for D (6 bases each). Trimming pared 2 bases from V and 1 base from J, leaving 9 bases between. From germline, CDR1 is LGHDT and CDR2 YNNKEL (reference sequence). The CDR3 is 14 residues long. This CDR3 is CASSQRRGSYEQYF. DNA for the CDR3: TGTGCCAGCAGCCAACGGAGGGGGTCCTACGAGCAGTACTTC.

In its sample, this clonotype was seen a few times. J is TRBJ2-3 and V is TRBV7-9, with TRBD2 matching over 7 bases. Germline lookup yields CDR1 SEHNR and CDR2 FQNEAQ (reference sequence). Unmatched junction bases numbered 9, after V lost 5 bases and J lost 4 bases. There are 15 residues in the CDR3. The CDR3 DNA is TGTGCCAGCAGCGGGGGGACTATTCGGGCAGATACGCAGTATTTT. The encoded protein is CASSGGTIRADTQYF.

This clonotype was seen ten or more times. J is TRBJ2-7 and V is TRBV28; D call uncertain. The CDR3 has 13 amino acids. The germline gives CDR1 MDHEN, CDR2 SYDVKM. The CDR3 DNA sequence: TGTGCAACGTCGACATATAGCTCCTACGAGCAGTACTTC. The encoded protein is CATSTYSSYEQYF.

As regards this clonotype: A read error may explain this, as a much larger clone is one base away. The CDR3 DNA follows: TGTGCCGGCAGTTTAGGGGGAGGGGTAGGCCAGTACTTC. This sequence encodes CAGSLGGGVGQYF. V is TRBV12-3 or TRBV12-4 and J is TRBJ2-4, with D possibly TRBD2 on 7 matching bases. The CDR3 is 13 amino acids.

This clonotype came up a few times. This sequence joins TRBV9 and TRBJ1-2; D uncertain. The ends were cut back, 0 bases at V and 8 bases at J, with 17 bases in the middle. CDR3 length equals 15 residues. Germline assignment: CDR1 SGDLS and CDR2 YYNGEE. The DNA for the CDR3 is TGTGCCAGCAGCGTAGGTCGAGTGAGCTCGGGAGGCTACACCTTC. Residues: CASSVGRVSSGGYTF.

The V gene is TRBV9, the J gene TRBJ2-2; 7 bases align to TRBD1. Germline V gene lookup returns CDR1 SGDLS and CDR2 YYNGEE. The CDR3 length is 15 residues. Trimming cost V 0 bases and J 7 bases; bases outside gene matches: 6. The CDR3 sequence is CASSVDQGEIGELFF. In DNA form, the CDR3 reads TGTGCCAGCAGCGTAGATCAGGGGGAGATCGGGGAGCTGTTTTTT.

This clonotype was counted only a few times. This chain links TRBV15 with TRBJ2-6, with D unresolved. Germline-derived CDR1 and CDR2 are LNHNV and YYDKDF (reference sequence). The CDR3 totals 15 residues. V shed 10 bases and J shed 0 bases, with 13 bases lying between them. This CDR3 reads CAMGGRLSGANVLTF. CDR3 in DNA: TGTGCCATGGGCGGACGGCTCTCTGGGGCCAACGTCCTGACTTTC.

The rearrangement joins TRBV20-1 to TRBJ2-6, with 9 bases that match TRBD1. This CDR3 region has 16 residues. Germline values: CDR1 DFQATT, CDR2 SNEGSKA (reference sequence). Unmatched junction bases numbered 6, after V lost 5 bases and J lost 1 base. CDR3: CSALTGGLSGANVLTF. CDR3 nucleotides: TGCAGTGCTCTCACAGGGGGCTTGTCTGGGGCCAACGTCCTGACTTTC.

Remarks on this clonotype: Since a much larger clone is just one base distant, this may be a read error. This rearrangement joins TRBV4-1 to TRBJ2-1, with TRBD2 identical over 8 bases. The CDR3 extends over 15 amino acids. With 5 bases clipped from V and 12 bases from J, the junction kept 15 bases outside the gene matches. Germline V CDR1 and CDR2: MGHRA, YSYEKL. CDR3 in DNA: TGCGCCAGCAGCATCTGGGCCGGCGGGGGGTCTGGGCAGTTCTTC. This codes for CASSIWAGGGSGQFF.

Turning to this clonotype: Sequence at one end of the junction differs from germline and may be a read error. This chain connects TRBV29-1 to TRBJ1-4; unclear D gene. CDR3 length: 14 amino acids. Germline V gene data show CDR1 as SQVTM and CDR2 as ANQGSEA. In nucleotides, the CDR3 is TGCAGCGTTGGTGCAGGTAGGGCTAATGGAAAACTGTTTTTT. It translates to CSVGAGRANGKLFF.